Here is one T cell receptor beta chain with its context. Its specificity is not known. Repertoires were generated with immunoSEQ multiplex PCR, while TCRdb's copy carries only in-frame clones and drops some. The table has about 75,000 clones, 91% seen once. The sample belongs to a study of a mutant IDH1 vaccine in newly diagnosed glioma. For the study at large: There were approximately 62% males and around 38% females among treated patients, whose mean age was approximately 44 years.

Time point indicated: week 5, during vaccination. It was 300 ug of mutant IDH1 20-mer peptide that made up each vaccine dose, given with topical imiquimod. The CDR3 loop spans 12 amino acids. The V gene lost 3 bases and the J gene lost 4 bases, with 8 bases spanning the gap. The germline V gene has CDR1 SGHRS and CDR2 YFSETQ. V is TRBV5-1 and J is TRBJ2-7; D is ambiguous. The specimen comprised PBMCs, sampled from a glioma patient whose treatment included an IDH1 peptide vaccine. This receptor was identified in a woman aged 45 to 65 with glioma. CDR3 region: CASSWSGYEQYF. CDR3 bases: TGCGCCAGCAGCTGGTCTGGATACGAGCAGTACTTC.